The table lists the clone carrying this T cell receptor beta chain with a few counts. The antigen is unknown. From germline, CDR1 is MRHNA and CDR2 SNTAGT. J lost 6 bases, V lost 3 bases, and 9 bases had no gene match. CDR3 length equals 16 residues. The sample is drawn from a study of resident and recirculating memory T cells in vitiligo. Overall study findings and caveats: Vitiligo lesions lacked a unique dominant clone, and clonality varied. Sequences differed between biopsy sites and patients, suggesting private specificity.

Clones were read by immunoSEQ multiplex PCR, and TCRdb kept only the in-frame ones, dropping some. Of around 43,000 clones in the sample, 85% to 95% were seen once. No patient showed confetti depigmentation, a clinical sign of active disease. Patients who had received treatment within the previous three months were excluded. The sample comprised blood. The V call is TRBV6-4, the J call TRBJ2-3; 10 bases are shared with TRBD2. The receptor's source is a male donor with vitiligo. The CDR3, as DNA: TGTGCCAGCAGTGAGGAACCAGCGGGGGGGGCCGATACGCAGTATTTT. This encodes CASSEEPAGGADTQYF.